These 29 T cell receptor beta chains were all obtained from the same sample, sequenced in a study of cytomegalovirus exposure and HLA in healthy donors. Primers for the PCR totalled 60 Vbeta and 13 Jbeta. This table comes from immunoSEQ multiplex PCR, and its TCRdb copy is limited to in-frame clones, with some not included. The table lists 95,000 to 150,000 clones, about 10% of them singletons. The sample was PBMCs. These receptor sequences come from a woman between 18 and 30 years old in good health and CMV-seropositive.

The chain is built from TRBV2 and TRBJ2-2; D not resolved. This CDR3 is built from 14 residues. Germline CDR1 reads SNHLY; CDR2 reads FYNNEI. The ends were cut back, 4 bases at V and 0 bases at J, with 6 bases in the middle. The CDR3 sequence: CASSGTSNTGELFF. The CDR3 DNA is TGTGCCAGCAGTGGCACATCGAACACCGGGGAGCTGTTTTTT.

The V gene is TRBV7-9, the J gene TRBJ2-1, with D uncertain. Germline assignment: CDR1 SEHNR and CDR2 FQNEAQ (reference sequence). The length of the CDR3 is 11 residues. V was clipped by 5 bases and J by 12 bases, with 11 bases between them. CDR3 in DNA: TGTGCCAGCAGCGCCGAGGCCCTGCAGTTCTTC. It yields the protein CASSAEALQFF.

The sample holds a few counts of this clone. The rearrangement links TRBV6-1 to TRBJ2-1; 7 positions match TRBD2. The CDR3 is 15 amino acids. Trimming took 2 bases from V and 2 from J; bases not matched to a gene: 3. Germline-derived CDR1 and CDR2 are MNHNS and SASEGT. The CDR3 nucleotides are TGTGCCAGCAGTGAACGGGAGGACGCCTACAATGAGCAGTTCTTC. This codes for CASSEREDAYNEQFF.

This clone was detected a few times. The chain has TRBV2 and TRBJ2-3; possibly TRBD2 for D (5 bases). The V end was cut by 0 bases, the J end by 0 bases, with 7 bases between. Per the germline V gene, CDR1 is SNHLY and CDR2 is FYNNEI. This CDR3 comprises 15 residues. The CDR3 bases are TGTGCCAGCAGTGAAGCCCGGACTAGCACAGATACGCAGTATTTT. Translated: CASSEARTSTDTQYF.

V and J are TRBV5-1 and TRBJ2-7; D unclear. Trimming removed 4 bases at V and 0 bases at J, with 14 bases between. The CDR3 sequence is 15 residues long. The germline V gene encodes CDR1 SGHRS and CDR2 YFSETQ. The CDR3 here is CASSPLSRSSYEQYF. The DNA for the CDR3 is TGCGCCAGCAGCCCGCTATCGCGGAGCTCCTACGAGCAGTACTTC.

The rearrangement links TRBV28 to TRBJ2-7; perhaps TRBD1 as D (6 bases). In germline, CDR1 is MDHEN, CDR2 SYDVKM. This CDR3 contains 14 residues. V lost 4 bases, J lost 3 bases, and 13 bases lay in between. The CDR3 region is CASSSRTVGYEQYF. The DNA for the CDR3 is TGTGCCAGCAGTTCTCGGACAGTAGGCTACGAGCAGTACTTC.

The CDR3 here is CASSVVGFMDTGELFF. As DNA, the CDR3 is TGTGCCAGCAGCGTAGTCGGGTTTATGGACACCGGGGAGCTGTTTTTT. V and J are TRBV9 and TRBJ2-2, with D hard to call. CDR1 and CDR2 (germline): SGDLS, YYNGEE. V was cut by 0 bases and J by 3 bases, with 12 bases left in between. CDR3 size: 16 residues.

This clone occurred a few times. As DNA, the CDR3 is TGTGCCAGCAGTATGGGACAGGGGGCGCGGGAAGCTTTCTTT. The encoded protein is CASSMGQGAREAFF. The chain joins TRBV27 to TRBJ1-1; 12 bases fit TRBD1. The germline gives CDR1 MNHEY, CDR2 SMNVEV (reference sequence). The CDR3 contains 14 residues. Germline trimming cut 5 bases from V and 8 bases from J; bases unmatched to any gene: 6.

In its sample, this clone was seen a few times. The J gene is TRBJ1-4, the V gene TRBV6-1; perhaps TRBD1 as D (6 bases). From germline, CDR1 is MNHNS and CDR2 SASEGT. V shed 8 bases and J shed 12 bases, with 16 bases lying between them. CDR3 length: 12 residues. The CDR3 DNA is TGTGCCAGCGGTAAAACAGGGAGACAACTGTTTTTT. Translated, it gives CASGKTGRQLFF.

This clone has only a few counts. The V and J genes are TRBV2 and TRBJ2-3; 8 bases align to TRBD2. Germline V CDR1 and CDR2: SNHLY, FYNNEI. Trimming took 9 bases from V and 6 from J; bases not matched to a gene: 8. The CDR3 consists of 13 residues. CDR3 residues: CASSGEGFDTQYF. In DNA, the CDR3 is TGTGCCAGTAGCGGGGAAGGATTTGATACGCAGTATTTT.

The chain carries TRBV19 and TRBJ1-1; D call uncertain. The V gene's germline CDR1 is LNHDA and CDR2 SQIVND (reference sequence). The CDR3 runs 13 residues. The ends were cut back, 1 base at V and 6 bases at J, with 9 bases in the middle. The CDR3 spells CASSIGGSAEAFF. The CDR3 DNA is TGTGCCAGTAGTATAGGAGGTAGCGCTGAAGCTTTCTTT.

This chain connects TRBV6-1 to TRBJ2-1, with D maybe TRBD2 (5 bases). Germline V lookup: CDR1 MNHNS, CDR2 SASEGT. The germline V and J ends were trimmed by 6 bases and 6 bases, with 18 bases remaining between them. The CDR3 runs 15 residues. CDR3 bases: TGTGCCAGCAGCCGACTCGGGATCCTCGGCAATGAGCAGTTCTTC. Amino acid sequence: CASSRLGILGNEQFF.

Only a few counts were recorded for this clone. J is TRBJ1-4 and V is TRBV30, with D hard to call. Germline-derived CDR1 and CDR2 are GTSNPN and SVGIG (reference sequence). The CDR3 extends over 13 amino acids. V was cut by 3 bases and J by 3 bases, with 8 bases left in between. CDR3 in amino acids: CAWRRSPNEKLFF. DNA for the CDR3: TGTGCCTGGAGGCGGTCACCTAATGAAAAACTGTTTTTT. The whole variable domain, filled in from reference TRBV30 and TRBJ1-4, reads SQTIHQWPATLVQPVGSPLSLECTVEGTSNPNLYWYRQAAGRGLQLLFYSVGIGQISSEVPQNLSASRPQDRQFILSSKKLLLSDSGFYLCAWRRSPNEKLFFGSGTQLSVL.

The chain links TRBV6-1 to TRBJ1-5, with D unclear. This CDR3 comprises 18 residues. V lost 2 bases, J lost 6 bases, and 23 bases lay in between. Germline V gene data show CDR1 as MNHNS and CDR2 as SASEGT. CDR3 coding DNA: TGTGCCAGCAGTGAATTTCGAGGCAAAACAATCGGCGGTCAGCCCCAGCATTTT. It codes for CASSEFRGKTIGGQPQHF.

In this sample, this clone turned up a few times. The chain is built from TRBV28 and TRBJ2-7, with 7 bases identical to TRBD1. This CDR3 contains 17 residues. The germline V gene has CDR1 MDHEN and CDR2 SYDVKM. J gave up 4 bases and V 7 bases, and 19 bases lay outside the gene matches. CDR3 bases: TGTGCCAGCACCCCTCCCCCCGGACAGGATGGGCTATACGAGCAGTACTTC. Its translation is CASTPPPGQDGLYEQYF.

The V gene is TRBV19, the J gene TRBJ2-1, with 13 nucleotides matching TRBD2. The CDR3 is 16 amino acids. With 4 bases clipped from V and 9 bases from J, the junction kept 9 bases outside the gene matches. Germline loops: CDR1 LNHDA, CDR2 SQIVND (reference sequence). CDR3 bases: TGTGCCAGTAGTAGTCAGGGGGGACTAGCGGGAATTGAGCAGTTCTTC. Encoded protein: CASSSQGGLAGIEQFF.

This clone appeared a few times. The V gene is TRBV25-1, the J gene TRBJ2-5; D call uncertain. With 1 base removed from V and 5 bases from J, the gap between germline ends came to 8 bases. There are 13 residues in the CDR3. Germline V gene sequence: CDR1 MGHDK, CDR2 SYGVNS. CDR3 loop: CASSEFGLETQYF. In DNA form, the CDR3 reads TGTGCCAGCAGTGAATTCGGTTTGGAGACCCAGTACTTC.

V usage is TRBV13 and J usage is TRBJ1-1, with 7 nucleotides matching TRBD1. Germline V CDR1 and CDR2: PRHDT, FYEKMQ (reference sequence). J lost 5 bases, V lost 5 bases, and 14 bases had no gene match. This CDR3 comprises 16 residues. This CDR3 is CASSLNPVDRRTEAFF. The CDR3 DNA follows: TGTGCCAGCAGCCTAAACCCGGTGGACAGGAGGACTGAAGCTTTCTTT.

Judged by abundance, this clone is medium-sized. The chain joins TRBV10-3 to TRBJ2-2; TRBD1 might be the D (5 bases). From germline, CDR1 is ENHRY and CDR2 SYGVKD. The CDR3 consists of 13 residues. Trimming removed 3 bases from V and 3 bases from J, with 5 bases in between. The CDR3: CAISDRDTGELFF. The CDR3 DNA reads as TGTGCCATCAGTGACAGGGACACCGGGGAGCTGTTTTTT.

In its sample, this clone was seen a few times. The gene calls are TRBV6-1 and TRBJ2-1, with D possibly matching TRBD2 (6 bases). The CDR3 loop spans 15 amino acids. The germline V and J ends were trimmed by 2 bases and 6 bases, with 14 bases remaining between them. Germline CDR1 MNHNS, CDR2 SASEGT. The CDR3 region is CASSERRGGANEQFF. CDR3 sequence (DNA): TGTGCCAGCAGTGAAAGAAGAGGAGGGGCCAATGAGCAGTTCTTC.

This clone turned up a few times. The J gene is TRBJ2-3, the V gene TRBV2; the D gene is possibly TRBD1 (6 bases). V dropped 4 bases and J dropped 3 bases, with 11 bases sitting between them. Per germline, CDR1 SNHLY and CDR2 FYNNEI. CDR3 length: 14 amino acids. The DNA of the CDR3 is TGTGCCAGCAGTGGGGCAGGGGCAACAGATACGCAGTATTTT. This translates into CASSGAGATDTQYF.

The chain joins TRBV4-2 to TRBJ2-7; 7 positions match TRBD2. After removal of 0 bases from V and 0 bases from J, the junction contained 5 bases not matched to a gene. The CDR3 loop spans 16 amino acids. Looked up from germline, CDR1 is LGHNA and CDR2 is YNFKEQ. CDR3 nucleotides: TGTGCCAGCAGCCAAGAAGCAGCGGGGTTCTCCTACGAGCAGTACTTC. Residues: CASSQEAAGFSYEQYF.

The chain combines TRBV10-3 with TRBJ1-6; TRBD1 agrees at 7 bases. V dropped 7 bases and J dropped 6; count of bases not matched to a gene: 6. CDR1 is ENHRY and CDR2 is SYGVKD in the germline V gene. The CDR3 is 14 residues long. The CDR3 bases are TGTGCCATCACCGGTGACAGGGTTAATTCACCCCTCCACTTT. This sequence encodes CAITGDRVNSPLHF.

The CDR3 coding sequence is TGTGCCAGCAGTTTCCGGGAAAGCTCCTACAATGAGCAGTTCTTC. The encoded protein is CASSFRESSYNEQFF. V and J are TRBV6-1 and TRBJ2-1; possibly TRBD2 for D (5 bases). This CDR3 is 15 amino acids long. Germline V gives CDR1 MNHNS, CDR2 SASEGT. V gave up 5 bases and J gave up 0 bases, with 11 bases separating them.

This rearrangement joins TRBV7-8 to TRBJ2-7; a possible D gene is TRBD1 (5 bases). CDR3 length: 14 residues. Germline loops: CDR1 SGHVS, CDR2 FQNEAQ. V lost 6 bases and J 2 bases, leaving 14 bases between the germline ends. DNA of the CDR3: TGTGCCAGCAGTCCGCAGGGCGCCCCCTACGAGCAGTACTTC. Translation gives CASSPQGAPYEQYF. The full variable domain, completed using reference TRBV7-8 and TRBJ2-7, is GAGVSQSPRYKVAKRGQDVALRCDPISGHVSLFWYQQALGQGPEFLTYFQNEAQLDKSGLPSDRFFAERPEGSVSTLKIQRTQQEDSAVYLCASSPQGAPYEQYFGPGTRLTVT.

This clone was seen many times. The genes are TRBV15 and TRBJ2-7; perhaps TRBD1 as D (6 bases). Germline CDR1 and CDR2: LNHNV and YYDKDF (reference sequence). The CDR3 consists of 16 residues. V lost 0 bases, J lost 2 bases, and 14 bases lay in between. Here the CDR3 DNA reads TGTGCCACCAGCAGAGATATGGACAGTGCCCCCTACGAGCAGTACTTC. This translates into CATSRDMDSAPYEQYF. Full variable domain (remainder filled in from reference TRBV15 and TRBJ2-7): DAMVIQNPRYQVTQFGKPVTLSCSQTLNHNVMYWYQQKSSQAPKLLFHYYDKDFNNEADTPDNFQSRRPNTSFCFLDIRSPGLGDTAMYLCATSRDMDSAPYEQYFGPGTRLTVT.

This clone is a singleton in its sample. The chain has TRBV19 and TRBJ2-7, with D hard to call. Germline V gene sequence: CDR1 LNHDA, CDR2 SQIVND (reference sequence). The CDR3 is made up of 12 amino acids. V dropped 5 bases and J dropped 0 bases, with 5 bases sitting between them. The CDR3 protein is CASSPSSYEQYF. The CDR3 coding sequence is TGTGCCAGTAGTCCTAGCTCCTACGAGCAGTACTTC.

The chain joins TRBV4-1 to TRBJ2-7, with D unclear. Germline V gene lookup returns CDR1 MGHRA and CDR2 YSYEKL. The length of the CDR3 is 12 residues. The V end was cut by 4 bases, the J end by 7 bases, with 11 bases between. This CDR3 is CASSRSGSEQYF. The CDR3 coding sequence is TGCGCCAGCAGCCGATCAGGTTCGGAGCAGTACTTC.

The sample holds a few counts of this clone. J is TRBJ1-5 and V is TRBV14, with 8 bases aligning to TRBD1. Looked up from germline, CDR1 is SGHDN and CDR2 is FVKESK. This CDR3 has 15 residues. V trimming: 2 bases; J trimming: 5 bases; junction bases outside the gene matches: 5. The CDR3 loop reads CASSQQGARDQPQHF. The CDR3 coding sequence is TGTGCCAGCAGCCAACAGGGGGCGCGGGATCAGCCCCAGCATTTT. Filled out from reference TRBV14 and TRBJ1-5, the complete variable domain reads EAGVTQFPSHSVIEKGQTVTLRCDPISGHDNLYWYRRVMGKEIKFLLHFVKESKQDESGMPNNRFLAERTGGTYSTLKVQPAELEDSGVYFCASSQQGARDQPQHFGDGTRLSIL.